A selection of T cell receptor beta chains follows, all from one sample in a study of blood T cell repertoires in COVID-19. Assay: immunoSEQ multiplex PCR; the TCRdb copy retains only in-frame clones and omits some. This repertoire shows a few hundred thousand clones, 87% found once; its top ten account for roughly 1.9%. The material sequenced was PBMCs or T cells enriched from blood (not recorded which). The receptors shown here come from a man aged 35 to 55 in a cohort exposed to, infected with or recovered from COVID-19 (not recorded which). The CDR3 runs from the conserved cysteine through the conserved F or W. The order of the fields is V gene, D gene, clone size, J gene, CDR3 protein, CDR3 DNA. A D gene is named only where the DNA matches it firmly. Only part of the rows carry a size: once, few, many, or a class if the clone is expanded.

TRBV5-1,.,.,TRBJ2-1,CASSFAGSSYNEQFF,TGCGCCAGCAGCTTTGCGGGAAGCTCCTACAATGAGCAGTTCTTC
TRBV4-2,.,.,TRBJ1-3,CASSQDRTTSGNTIYF,TGTGCCAGCAGCCAAGATCGAACAACTAGTGGAAACACCATATATTTT
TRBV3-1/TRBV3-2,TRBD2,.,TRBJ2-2,CASSQKGLAGGGELFF,TGTGCCAGCAGCCAAAAGGGACTAGCGGGCGGCGGGGAGCTGTTTTTT
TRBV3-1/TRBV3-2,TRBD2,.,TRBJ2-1,CASSQNSGTSNEQFF,TGTGCCAGCAGCCAGAATAGCGGGACCAGCAATGAGCAGTTCTTC
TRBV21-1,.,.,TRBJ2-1,CASSKLAGRKFF,TGTGCCAGCAGCAAGTTAGCGGGACGGAAGTTCTTC
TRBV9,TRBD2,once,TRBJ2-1,CASSVGVSGSGEQFF,TGTGCCAGCAGCGTAGGTGTTAGCGGGAGCGGTGAGCAGTTCTTC
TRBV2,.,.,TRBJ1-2,CASRDRATYGYTF,TGTGCCAGCAGGGACAGAGCTACCTATGGCTACACCTTC
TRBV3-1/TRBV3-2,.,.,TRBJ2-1,CASSQGRAGTYNEQFF,TGTGCCAGCAGCCAAGGAAGGGCAGGGACCTACAATGAGCAGTTCTTC
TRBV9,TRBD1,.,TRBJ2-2,CASSSTGRGELFF,TGTGCCAGCAGCTCGACAGGGCGGGGGGAGCTGTTTTTT
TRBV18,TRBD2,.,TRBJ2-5,CASSPGGETQYF,TGTGCCAGCTCTCCGGGAGGAGAGACCCAGTACTTC
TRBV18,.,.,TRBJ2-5,CASSPGSGETQYF,TGTGCCAGCTCACCAGGATCGGGAGAGACCCAGTACTTC
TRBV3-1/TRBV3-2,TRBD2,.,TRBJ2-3,CASRLSGRLDTQYF,TGTGCCAGCCGTCTTAGCGGGAGGCTAGATACGCAGTATTTT
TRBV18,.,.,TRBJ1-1,CASSATGNTEAFF,TGTGCCAGCTCAGCGACGGGGAACACTGAAGCTTTCTTT
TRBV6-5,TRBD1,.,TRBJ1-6,CASSYSGTGYNSPLHF,TGTGCCAGCAGTTATTCCGGGACAGGGTATAATTCACCCCTCCACTTT
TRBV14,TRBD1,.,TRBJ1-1,CASSQTGAVTEAFF,TGTGCCAGCAGCCAAACAGGGGCAGTCACTGAAGCTTTCTTT
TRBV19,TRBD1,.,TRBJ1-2,CASSTPPGTANYGYTF,TGTGCCAGTAGCACTCCCCCGGGGACAGCTAACTATGGCTACACCTTC
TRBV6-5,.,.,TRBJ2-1,CASRRRDNIYNEQFF,TGTGCCAGCAGACGACGGGATAACATATACAATGAGCAGTTCTTC
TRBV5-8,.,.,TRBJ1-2,CASSLGQGWEANYGYTF,TGTGCCAGCAGCTTGGGGCAGGGATGGGAAGCTAACTATGGCTACACCTTC
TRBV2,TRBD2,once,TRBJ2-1,CASSEGLAGAGGEQFF,TGTGCCAGCAGCGAAGGACTAGCGGGAGCGGGGGGTGAGCAGTTCTTC
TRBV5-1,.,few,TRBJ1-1,CASSLGHRSDEVF,TGCGCCAGCAGCTTGGGACATCGGTCCGACGAAGTCTTT
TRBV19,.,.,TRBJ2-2,CASSIRGRGNGELFF,TGTGCCAGTAGTATTAGGGGTCGGGGGAACGGGGAGCTGTTTTTT
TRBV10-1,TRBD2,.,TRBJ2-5,CASSDGAGGIETQYF,TGCGCCAGCAGTGATGGGGCGGGAGGAATTGAGACCCAGTACTTC
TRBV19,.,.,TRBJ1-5,CASRVGAARVSNQPQHF,TGTGCCAGTAGGGTGGGGGCAGCCCGTGTTAGCAATCAGCCCCAGCATTTT
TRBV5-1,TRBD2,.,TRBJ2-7,CASSFGGVSSGSLSSF,TGCGCCAGCAGCTTCGGCGGCGTCTCTAGCGGGAGTCTGTCCAGCTTC
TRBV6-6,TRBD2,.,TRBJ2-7,CASSPGTSGNSYEQYF,TGTGCCAGCAGTCCCGGGACTAGCGGGAACTCCTACGAGCAGTACTTC
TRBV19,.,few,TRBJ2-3,CASSTPGPRGTQYF,TGTGCCAGTAGTACCCCGGGCCCGCGAGGGACGCAGTATTTT
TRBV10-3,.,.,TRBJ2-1,CAISEPDSRSYNEQFF,TGTGCCATCAGTGAACCGGACAGCCGCTCCTACAATGAGCAGTTCTTC
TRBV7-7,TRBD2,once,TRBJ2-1,CASSLDSTSGGYNEQFF,TGTGCCAGCAGCTTGGATTCGACTAGCGGAGGATACAATGAGCAGTTCTTC
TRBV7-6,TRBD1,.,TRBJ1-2,CASSLRQGLDYGYTF,TGTGCCAGCAGCTTACGACAGGGGTTAGACTATGGCTACACCTTC
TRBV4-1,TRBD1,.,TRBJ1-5,CASSNPGQGSQPQHF,TGCGCCAGCAGCAATCCGGGACAGGGATCCCAGCCCCAGCATTTT
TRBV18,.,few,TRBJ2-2,CASSSRGQDRFAGELFF,TGTGCCAGCTCATCACGGGGTCAAGACAGGTTCGCCGGGGAGCTGTTTTTT
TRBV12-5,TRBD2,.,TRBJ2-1,CASGLVVGGRDNEQFF,TGTGCTAGTGGTTTGGTAGTTGGCGGGAGGGATAATGAGCAGTTCTTC
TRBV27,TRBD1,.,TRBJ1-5,CASSLGQDQPQHF,TGTGCCAGCAGTTTAGGACAGGATCAGCCCCAGCATTTT
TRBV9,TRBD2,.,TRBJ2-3,CASSTGLSGSTDTQYF,TGTGCCAGCAGCACGGGACTTAGCGGGAGCACAGATACGCAGTATTTT
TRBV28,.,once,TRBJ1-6,CASSLTNSPLHF,TGTGCCAGCAGTCTAACTAATTCACCCCTCCACTTT
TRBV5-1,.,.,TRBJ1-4,CASSVTGTTNEKLFF,TGCGCCAGCAGCGTGACAGGAACAACTAATGAAAAACTGTTTTTT
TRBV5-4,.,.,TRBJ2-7,CASSLATSSAHEQYF,TGTGCCAGCAGCTTGGCTACTAGCTCGGCCCACGAGCAGTACTTC
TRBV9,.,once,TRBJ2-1,CASSVVATSYNEQFF,TGTGCCAGCAGCGTAGTGGCAACCTCCTACAATGAGCAGTTCTTC
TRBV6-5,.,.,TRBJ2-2,CASSYYTGNTGELFF,TGTGCCAGCAGTTATTATACGGGGAACACCGGGGAGCTGTTTTTT
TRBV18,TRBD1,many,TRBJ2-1,CASSPPSTGGNEQFF,TGTGCCAGCTCACCACCAAGCACAGGGGGTAATGAGCAGTTCTTC
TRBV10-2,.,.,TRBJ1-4,CASSESYRESEKLFF,TGCGCCAGCAGTGAGTCGTACAGGGAAAGTGAAAAACTGTTTTTT
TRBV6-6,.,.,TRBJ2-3,CASSYSPDTQYF,TGTGCCAGCAGTTATAGCCCGGATACGCAGTATTTT
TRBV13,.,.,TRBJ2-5,CASSLGSDRETQYF,TGTGCCAGCAGCTTAGGTTCGGACAGAGAGACCCAGTACTTC
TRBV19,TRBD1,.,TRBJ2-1,CASSMDRPLVNEQFF,TGTGCCAGTAGTATGGACAGGCCCCTTGTCAATGAGCAGTTCTTC
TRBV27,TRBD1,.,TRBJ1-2,CASSLKVPQGGGYTF,TGTGCCAGCAGTTTAAAAGTTCCACAGGGGGGTGGCTACACCTTC
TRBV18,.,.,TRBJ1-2,CASSPRGATGQIYGYTF,TGTGCCAGCTCACCACGAGGAGCGACCGGACAGATCTATGGCTACACCTTC
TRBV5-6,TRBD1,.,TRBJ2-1,CASSLEGQGLRGPQFF,TGTGCCAGCAGCTTGGAGGGACAGGGGTTGAGAGGCCCACAGTTCTTC
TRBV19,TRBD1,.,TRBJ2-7,CASSIRQGEYEQYF,TGTGCCAGTAGTATCCGACAGGGGGAGTACGAGCAGTACTTC
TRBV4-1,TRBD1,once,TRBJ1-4,CASSLHRGGDEKLFF,TGCGCCAGCAGCTTGCACAGGGGCGGGGATGAAAAACTGTTTTTT
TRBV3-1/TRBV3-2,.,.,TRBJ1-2,CASSPGLYGYTF,TGTGCCAGCAGCCCTGGACTCTATGGCTACACCTTC
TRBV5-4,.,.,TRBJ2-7,CASSLGGSSYEQYF,TGTGCCAGCAGCTTGGGGGGCAGCTCCTACGAGCAGTACTTC
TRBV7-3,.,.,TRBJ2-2,CASSLNTNTGELFF,TGTGCCAGCAGCTTAAACACCAACACCGGGGAGCTGTTTTTT
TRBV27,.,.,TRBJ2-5,CASKSPGEDVTQYF,TGTGCCAGCAAGTCCCCCGGGGAGGATGTGACCCAGTACTTC
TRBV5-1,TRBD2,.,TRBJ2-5,CASSLGARLAGGVGETQYF,TGCGCCAGCAGCTTGGGAGCCCGACTAGCGGGAGGGGTTGGGGAGACCCAGTACTTC
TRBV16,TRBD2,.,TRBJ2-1,CASSEGRRREGSEQFF,TGTGCCAGCAGCGAAGGTCGTCGGCGGGAGGGGAGTGAGCAGTTCTTC
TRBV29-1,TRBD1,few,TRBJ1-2,CSVEGVGGGYGYTF,TGCAGCGTTGAAGGCGTAGGGGGCGGCTATGGCTACACCTTC
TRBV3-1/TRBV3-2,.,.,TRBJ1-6,CASSSRTANSPLHF,TGTGCCAGCAGCAGCAGAACAGCCAATTCACCCCTCCACTTT